This T cell receptor (beta chain) emerged from a study of T cells after yellow fever vaccination. Study information: Fractions containing few cells were prepared with SMART-Seq v4 Ultra Low Input.

The sample holds a few counts of this clonotype. Its antigen remains unknown. The CDR3 is made up of 15 amino acids. Germline V gene data show CDR1 as MNHEY and CDR2 as SMNVEV (reference sequence). The V end lost 5 bases, the J end lost 1 base, and 15 bases lay between the germline ends. Universal primer sites and UMIs were introduced during 5'RACE template-switching synthesis of TCR cDNA. MiXCR, applied by TCRdb to the 5' RACE reads, yields one record per CDR3 protein. The sample has about 360,000 distinct CDR3 sequences; approximately 5.7% are singletons. The study, taken as a whole, reports: Contamination of FACS-sorted repertoires by abundant clonotypes from the bulk population could occur. Once the booster was given, most primary-vaccination clones reappeared, at about 95% for CD4 and approximately 88% for CD8.

The material sequenced was PBMCs, taken 5 days after the yellow fever booster vaccination. J is TRBJ2-7 and V is TRBV27; tentatively, D is TRBD1 or TRBD2 (6 bases each). This receptor was identified in a young man who received the YFV17D yellow fever vaccine. CDR3 sequence reads: CASSKGGGGSYEQYF. CDR3 in DNA: TGTGCCAGCAGTAAGGGGGGCGGTGGGTCCTACGAGCAGTACTTC.